This T cell receptor (beta chain) was recorded in a study of blood T cell repertoires in COVID-19. Study-level information: Donors in the United States, Italy and Spain gave samples during acute or convalescent COVID-19. T cells, B-cell-depleted T cells, or PBMCs provided the cDNA or gDNA that served as material.

Seattle patients were enrolled during active infection and followed longitudinally. In the original workflow: Reference gene primer amplification in the assay estimated nucleated cell counts. Repertoires were generated with immunoSEQ multiplex PCR, while TCRdb's copy carries only in-frame clones and drops some. V and J calls and clone size follow that table, whereas D and trimming were derived from the DNA. The table lists 200,000 to 250,000 clones, 70% to 90% of them singletons, with about 9.4% in the top ten. The sample consisted of peripheral blood. The clonotype was recovered from a woman between 45 and 60 years old with COVID-19, enrolled during active disease.

The CDR3 region has the DNA TGCGCCAGCAGCTTGGTTCCACAAGAGACCCAGTACTTC. Protein sequence: CASSLVPQETQYF. The chain uses TRBV5-1 and TRBJ2-5; D call uncertain. V shed 0 bases and J shed 2 bases, with 5 bases lying between them. The CDR3 is 13 amino acids. CDR1 is SGHRS and CDR2 is YFSETQ in the germline V gene.